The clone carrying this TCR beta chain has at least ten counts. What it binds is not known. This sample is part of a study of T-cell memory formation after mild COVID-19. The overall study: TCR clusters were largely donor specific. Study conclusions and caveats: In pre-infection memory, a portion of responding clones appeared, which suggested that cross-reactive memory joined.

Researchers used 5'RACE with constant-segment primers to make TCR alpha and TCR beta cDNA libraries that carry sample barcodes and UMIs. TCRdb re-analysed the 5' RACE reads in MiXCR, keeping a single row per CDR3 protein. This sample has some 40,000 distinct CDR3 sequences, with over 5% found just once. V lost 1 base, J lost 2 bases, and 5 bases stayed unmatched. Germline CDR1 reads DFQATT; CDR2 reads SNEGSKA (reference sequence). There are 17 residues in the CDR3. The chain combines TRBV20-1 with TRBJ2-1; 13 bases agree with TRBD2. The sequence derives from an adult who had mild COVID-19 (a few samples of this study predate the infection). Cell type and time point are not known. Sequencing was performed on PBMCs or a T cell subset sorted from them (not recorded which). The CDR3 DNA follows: TGCAGTGCTAGAGGCCTACTAGCGGGGGGGCCCTACAATGAGCAGTTCTTC. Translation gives CSARGLLAGGPYNEQFF.